Listed below are T cell receptor beta chains from one sample, sequenced in a study of shared clonotypes between healthy human individuals. The assay was immunoSEQ multiplex PCR, and TCRdb's table has in-frame clones only and misses some. Of approximately 2,300,000 clones listed, 85% to 95% are singletons. Sequencing was performed on naive CD4+ T cells from PBMCs. Source of these receptors: a man between 18 and 35 years old in good health. Some clones in this sample may be carry-over from other donors' samples. CDR3s leave out the opening cysteine and the closing phenylalanine or tryptophan.

TRBV19	TRBJ2-7	ATRRTSGRMGSYEQY
TRBV7-9	TRBJ2-7	ASSARGASSSYEQC
TRBV7-6	TRBJ1-1	ASSLGQGGFPTEAF
TRBV4-2	TRBJ1-4	ASSQDGREDEKLF
TRBV2	TRBJ1-3	ASSERTYSGNTIY
TRBV10-3	TRBJ2-5	AISPTSGRTKQETQY
TRBV18	TRBJ1-5	ASSPDSVSNQPQH
TRBV25-1	TRBJ2-3	ASTTGTDTQY
TRBV19	TRBJ1-1	ASSTIGNTEAF
TRBV5-1	TRBJ2-5	ASSSVMSPEETQY
TRBV5-1	TRBJ2-5	ASSRSGTLQETQY
TRBV9	TRBJ2-7	ASSVVGGYEQY
TRBV30	TRBJ1-5	AWSPRGGQPQH
TRBV4-2	.	ASSQDETGDEQY
TRBV9	TRBJ2-1	ASSVEFSGKSQF
TRBV9	TRBJ2-5	ASTGGGGPETQY
TRBV28	TRBJ1-5	ASRPRTGNHQPQH
TRBV28	TRBJ1-2	ASSLGTERYGYT
TRBV7-6	TRBJ1-3	ASSSRTASSGNTIY
TRBV28	TRBJ1-2	ASKGGSTNYGYT
TRBV18	TRBJ2-6	ASSPSRQPSGANVLT
TRBV21-1	TRBJ2-2	ASSAMGRDREPNTGELF
TRBV6-1	TRBJ2-2	ASSVHRGNTGELF
TRBV9	TRBJ1-5	ASSSGPTSNQPQH
TRBV9	TRBJ2-1	ASSVGANEQF
TRBV5-4	TRBJ1-1	ASSWGTGEARAF
TRBV7-2	TRBJ1-2	ASSLGETVNYGYT
TRBV29-1	TRBJ2-1	SGLLRTEGFHEQF
TRBV5-1	TRBJ2-7	ASSPLWGATSYEQY
TRBV2	TRBJ2-7	ASRRVGAGDSYEQY
TRBV18	TRBJ2-5	ASSTSQTGPETQY
TRBV7-2	TRBJ1-2	ASSPPGQGARGYT
TRBV25-1	TRBJ2-1	ASSGDRDRSSYNEQF
TRBV19	TRBJ1-1	ASSDVGAGDTEAF
TRBV29-1	TRBJ2-1	SVEDAGNNEQF
TRBV18	TRBJ2-5	ASSEGTGQETQY
TRBV7-2	TRBJ2-7	ASSLVPAREQY
TRBV29-1	TRBJ1-1	SVEAVENTEAF
TRBV5-1	TRBJ1-2	ASSPDRSGGYT
TRBV6-6	TRBJ1-1	ASSYSLQVPNTEAF
TRBV28	TRBJ2-3	ASIEAGFLIEEKATDTQY
TRBV30	TRBJ1-5	AWSASGVQPQH
TRBV11-2	TRBJ2-7	ASRSGEGAYEQY
TRBV7-3	TRBJ2-5	ASSLNGPGVEETQY
TRBV6-1	TRBJ2-1	ASSEGQGYNEQF
TRBV9	TRBJ2-7	ASSPRGLSSDEQY
TRBV5-1	TRBJ2-1	ASSQYDREGNEQF
TRBV6-1	TRBJ1-2	ASSERPQANYGYT
TRBV2	TRBJ2-1	ASSFVAGDYNEQF
TRBV18	TRBJ1-1	ASSLNKQGANTEAF
TRBV4-2	TRBJ2-7	ASSSPAEPLYERY
TRBV30	TRBJ2-1	AWSVRAGSYNEQF
TRBV28	TRBJ1-1	ASSSRRTEAF
TRBV10-3	TRBJ1-3	AIKDAGGNTIY
TRBV7-3	TRBJ1-1	ASSLDRASTEAF
TRBV2	TRBJ1-1	ASSEYWGGTEAF
TRBV11-2	TRBJ2-3	ASSSRKFSGSPLTDTQY
TRBV7-3	TRBJ1-1	ASSLLHGAGAF
TRBV7-7	TRBJ2-3	ASSSLPWGTDTQY
TRBV7-2	TRBJ1-5	ASATGSNQPQH